The present entry profiles one TCR beta chain with its context. Its antigen is unidentified. The junction departs from the called germline gene at one end, perhaps through a read error. This record belongs to a study of cytomegalovirus exposure and HLA in healthy donors. General observations from the study: In a later analysis, CMV-associated beta chains were mostly HLA-associated, it appeared.

The PCR made use of 60 Vbeta and 13 Jbeta primers. TCRdb's table, derived via immunoSEQ multiplex PCR, lists solely in-frame clones and lacks some. The data show about 120,000 clones, 77% seen once. Input material: PBMCs. The clonotype comes from a man in his late teens or twenties in good health and CMV-seropositive.

CDR3 DNA: TGTGCCAGCAGCCCCTCCAAAAACAGTCAGTACTTC. It translates to CASSPSKNSQYF. The rearrangement links TRBV5-4 to TRBJ2-4; D is undetermined. The CDR3 contains 12 residues. CDR1 is SGHNT, CDR2 YYREEE, per germline (reference sequence).